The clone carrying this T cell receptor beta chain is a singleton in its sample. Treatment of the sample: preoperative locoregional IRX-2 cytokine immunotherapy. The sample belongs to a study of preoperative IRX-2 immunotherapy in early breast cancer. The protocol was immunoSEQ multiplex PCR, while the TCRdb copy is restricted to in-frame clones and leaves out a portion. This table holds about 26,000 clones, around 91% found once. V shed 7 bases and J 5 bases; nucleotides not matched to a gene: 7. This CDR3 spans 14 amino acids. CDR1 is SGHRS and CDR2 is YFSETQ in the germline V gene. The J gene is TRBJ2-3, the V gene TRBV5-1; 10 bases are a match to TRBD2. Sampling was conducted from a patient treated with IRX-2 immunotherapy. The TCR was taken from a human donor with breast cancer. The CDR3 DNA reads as TGCGCCAGCGGGGAAGCGGGAGGGAAAGATACGCAGTATTTT. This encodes CASGEAGGKDTQYF. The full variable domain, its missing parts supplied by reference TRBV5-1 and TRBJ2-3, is KAGVTQTPRYLIKTRGQQVTLSCSPISGHRSVSWYQQTPGQGLQFLFEYFSETQRNKGNFPGRFSGRQFSNSRSEMNVSTLELGDSALYLCASGEAGGKDTQYFGPGTRLTVL.